This T cell receptor beta chain stems from a study of beta chain features in type 1 diabetes. Across the whole study: There was similarity between patients and healthy donors in age, gender and cell yields.

Trimming took 11 bases from V and 6 from J, leaving 21 bases between them. Germline V gives CDR1 SNHLY, CDR2 FYNNEI. CDR3 length: 14 residues. This clone was seen a few times. Its antigen remains unidentified. Sequenced material consisted of expressed TCRB transcripts (all of the isolated RNA was reverse transcribed). Generated by immunoSEQ multiplex PCR, the TCRdb table keeps only in-frame clones and is missing some. This sample yields hundreds of thousands of clones, of which over 11% are seen a single time; around 0.04% belongs to the top ten. Study observations and caveats: With patients and controls alike, PCR might favor shorter templates to an equal degree. In all four CD4+ subsets, TCRB CDR3 length was significantly, moderately reduced in type 1 diabetes. A closer apparent resemblance between naive, central memory and Treg TCRB repertoires was seen in patients than in healthy donors. VDJ junctions from patients with type 1 diabetes contained fewer insertions and more deletions.

Material for sequencing was naive CD4+ T cells from blood. The chain is built from TRBV2 and TRBJ2-3; a weak D match, TRBD1 (9 bases). This receptor was obtained from a man between 18 and 29 years old with type 1 diabetes. CDR3 residues: CAHRGGTGSDTQYF. The CDR3 DNA reads TGTGCCCACCGGGGGGGGACAGGGTCGGATACGCAGTATTTT. Together with reference TRBV2 and TRBJ2-3, the CDR3 gives the full variable domain: EPEVTQTPSHQVTQMGQEVILRCVPISNHLYFYWYRQILGQKVEFLVSFYNNEISEKSEIFDDQFSVERPDGSNFTLKIRSTKLEDSAMYFCAHRGGTGSDTQYFGPGTRLTVL.